Given below is one T cell receptor (beta chain) in context. Its antigen is not known. Germline loops: CDR1 MDHEN, CDR2 SYDVKM. The CDR3 sequence is 16 residues long. Trimming took off 3 bases at V and 0 bases at J, with 12 bases between the two ends. The PCR contained 60 Vbeta and 13 Jbeta primers. Generated by immunoSEQ multiplex PCR, the TCRdb table keeps only in-frame clones and is missing some. The table lists fewer than 100,000 clones, about 83% of them singletons. The sample originates from a study of cytomegalovirus exposure and HLA in healthy donors. Overall study findings and caveats: A later analysis linked about 17,000 TCR beta sequences to HLA alleles at 0.05 false discovery rate. Presence/absence analyses rested on an assumption that sequencing depth was roughly uniform across donors.

The sequence was obtained from a man in his 60s in good health and CMV-seropositive. The chain joins TRBV28 to TRBJ1-3, with no clear D. Sequencing was performed on PBMCs. The CDR3 region is CASSFASVSSGNTIYF. CDR3 in DNA: TGTGCCAGCAGTTTCGCTTCGGTTAGCTCTGGAAACACCATATATTTT. The variable domain in full, completed from reference TRBV28 and TRBJ1-3, reads DVKVTQSSRYLVKRTGEKVFLECVQDMDHENMFWYRQDPGLGLRLIYFSYDVKMKEKGDIPEGYSVSREKKERFSLILESASTNQTSMYLCASSFASVSSGNTIYFGEGSWLTVV.